Following are 25 T cell receptor beta chains from one sample sequenced in a study of post-analysis software for immune sequencing data. Broader study findings: Patients carried roughly five TRBV segments more frequently than controls did, and TRBV5-6, TRBV5-1 and TRBV20-1 were among them.

The TCR beta cDNA libraries carried unique molecular identifiers. One entry per CDR3 protein results from TCRdb running MiXCR on the PCR reads. This table holds 750,000 to 950,000 distinct CDR3 sequences, approximately 44% found once. For these TCRs, the target antigens are not known. Source material: blood. The receptors come from a girl aged 10 to 17 with multiple sclerosis.

There are a few counts of this clonotype. The V call is TRBV20-1, the J call TRBJ2-3, with 11 bases fitting TRBD2. Germline assignment: CDR1 DFQATT and CDR2 SNEGSKA (reference sequence). CDR3 length: 19 amino acids. Trimming cost V 3 bases and J 1 base; bases outside gene matches: 15. The CDR3 DNA reads as TGCAGTGCTAGGCCATTCCGACTAGCGGGACTAGTAGGCACAGATACGCAGTATTTT. Amino acid sequence: CSARPFRLAGLVGTDTQYF.

The genes are TRBV7-9 and TRBJ2-1, with 8 bases fitting TRBD2. Germline assignment: CDR1 SEHNR and CDR2 FQNEAQ (reference sequence). The CDR3 sequence is 14 residues long. Trimming at V came to 10 bases and at J to 5 bases, leaving 10 bases not matched to a gene. The CDR3 bases are TGTGCCATTGAGGGGCGGGAGGCCGACAATGAGCAGTTCTTC. Protein product: CAIEGREADNEQFF.

The chain carries TRBV29-1 and TRBJ1-4; D might be TRBD1 (5 bases). There are 11 residues in the CDR3. V lost 3 bases, J lost 11 bases, and 10 bases lay in between. CDR1 is SQVTM and CDR2 is ANQGSEA in the germline V gene. The CDR3 loop is CSVEGRGKLFF. The CDR3 nucleotides read TGCAGCGTTGAGGGACGGGGTAAACTGTTTTTT.

A word on this clonotype: The junction and the germline gene differ at one end; a read error may be behind it. The gene calls are TRBV7-9 and TRBJ2-7; TRBD1 might be the D (6 bases). Germline assignment: CDR1 SEHNR and CDR2 FQNEAQ (reference sequence). This CDR3 region has 14 residues. Here the CDR3 reads CAGSPRGVNDEQYF. Written as DNA, the CDR3 is TGTGCCGGCAGCCCCAGGGGCGTGAACGACGAGCAGTACTTC.

This clonotype was detected a few times. CDR3 nucleotides: TGTGCCAGCAGCGTAGGAGGAGGGTGGGGACAAACCTACGAGCAGTACTTC. This gives the protein CASSVGGGWGQTYEQYF. V usage is TRBV9 and J usage is TRBJ2-7; either TRBD1 or TRBD2 may fit D (6 bases each). V lost 0 bases and J lost 2, with 18 bases in between. The CDR3 consists of 17 residues. Germline values: CDR1 SGDLS, CDR2 YYNGEE.

V usage is TRBV7-9 and J usage is TRBJ2-4; 14 bases line up with TRBD2. The J call may be wrong; the DNA end is better matched by TRBJ2-7. CDR1 is SEHNR, CDR2 FQNEAQ, per germline (reference sequence). The CDR3 is 14 residues long. CDR3 sequence: CASTGLAGGHEQYF. Here the CDR3 DNA reads TGTGCCAGCACCGGACTAGCGGGAGGTCACGAGCAGTACTTC.

The chain carries TRBV20-1 and TRBJ1-5, with 8 nucleotides matching TRBD1. CDR1 and CDR2 (germline): DFQATT, SNEGSKA (reference sequence). Losses at the gene ends were 2 bases for V and 0 bases for J; bases not matched to a gene: 9. CDR3 length equals 17 residues. CDR3 sequence: CSARTTGVRASNQPQHF. In nucleotides, the CDR3 is TGCAGTGCTAGAACGACAGGGGTTAGGGCTAGCAATCAGCCCCAGCATTTT.

This rearrangement joins TRBV9 to TRBJ1-1; the D gene is possibly TRBD1 (5 bases). V shed 4 bases and J shed 4 bases, with 14 bases lying between them. The germline V gene encodes CDR1 SGDLS and CDR2 YYNGEE. The CDR3 totals 14 residues. The CDR3 loop is CASSSPPQGTEAFF. In nucleotides, the CDR3 is TGTGCCAGCAGCTCTCCCCCCCAGGGCACTGAAGCTTTCTTT. The complete variable domain, with remaining parts taken from reference TRBV9 and TRBJ1-1, reads DSGVTQTPKHLITATGQRVTLRCSPRSGDLSVYWYQQSLDQGLQFLIQYYNGEERAKGNILERFSAQQFPDLHSELNLSSLELGDSALYFCASSSPPQGTEAFFGQGTRLTVV.

Only a few counts were recorded for this clonotype. V and J are TRBV29-1 and TRBJ2-1; D gene unclear. The germline CDR1 and CDR2 sequences are SQVTM and ANQGSEA. The germline V and J ends were trimmed by 7 bases and 1 base, with 5 bases remaining between them. The CDR3 sequence is 11 residues long. CDR3 bases: TGCAGCGCCCGGTCCTACAATGAGCAGTTCTTC. This gives the protein CSARSYNEQFF.

V and J are TRBV20-1 and TRBJ2-5; maybe TRBD2 (6 bases). The J call is in doubt because the DNA end fits TRBJ2-7 better. This CDR3 comprises 15 residues. Germline V gene sequence: CDR1 DFQATT, CDR2 SNEGSKA (reference sequence). In DNA form, the CDR3 reads TGCAGTGCTAGAGTCCCCGGCGGGGCGGCCTACGAGCAGTACTTC. It is translated as CSARVPGGAAYEQYF.

This clonotype was seen only once. The chain has TRBV4-1 and TRBJ2-7, with TRBD2 matching 9 bases. CDR3 size: 17 residues. Trimming took 1 base from V and 2 from J; bases not matched to a gene: 9. Germline V gene lookup returns CDR1 MGHRA and CDR2 YSYEKL. CDR3 sequence (DNA): TGCGCCAGCAGCCAAGCACGGCTAGCGGGAAAACCCTACGAGCAGTACTTC. Translated, it gives CASSQARLAGKPYEQYF.

The chain couples TRBV7-9 to TRBJ2-4; a weak D match, TRBD1 (6 bases). The last part of the DNA fits TRBJ2-7 better; the J call may be wrong. CDR3 size: 15 residues. Germline assignment: CDR1 SEHNR and CDR2 FQNEAQ (reference sequence). CDR3 region: CASSLASGQLYEQYF. For the CDR3, the DNA is TGTGCCAGCAGCTTAGCGTCAGGACAGCTTTACGAGCAGTACTTC.

This clonotype was found a few times. The chain links TRBV29-1 to TRBJ1-1, with D hard to call. Germline loops: CDR1 SQVTM, CDR2 ANQGSEA. Trimming removed 7 bases at V and 6 bases at J, with 9 bases between. The CDR3 loop spans 10 amino acids. CDR3 in amino acids: CSARGAEAFF. Written as DNA, the CDR3 is TGCAGCGCCCGGGGAGCTGAAGCTTTCTTT.

In its sample, this clonotype was seen a few times. The CDR3 is CASSRAGVAKNIQYF. CDR3 nucleotides: TGTGCCAGCAGCAGAGCGGGAGTTGCCAAAAACATTCAGTACTTC. J is TRBJ2-4 and V is TRBV7-9; TRBD2 matches 8 bases. The germline CDR1 and CDR2 sequences are SEHNR and FQNEAQ (reference sequence). The CDR3 runs 15 residues. V trimming: 5 bases; J trimming: 1 base; junction bases outside the gene matches: 4.

The chain combines TRBV20-1 with TRBJ1-5; D unclear. CDR3 length equals 13 residues. Germline CDR1 is DFQATT and CDR2 is SNEGSKA (reference sequence). The V end was cut by 6 bases, the J end by 4 bases, with 13 bases between. As DNA, the CDR3 is TGCAGTGCCAACGGAAGGGATAATCAGCCCCAGCATTTT. It specifies CSANGRDNQPQHF.

A few counts support this clonotype. The chain uses TRBV7-2 and TRBJ2-1, with TRBD2 matching over 7 bases. V shed 1 base and J 4 bases; nucleotides not matched to a gene: 7. Germline V CDR1 and CDR2: SGHTA, FQGNSA. The CDR3 is 16 amino acids. This chain's CDR3 is CASSLGPSGLYNEQFF. The CDR3, as DNA: TGTGCCAGCAGCTTAGGTCCTAGCGGTTTATACAATGAGCAGTTCTTC.

The CDR3 region is CASSQDPGQGGDTQYF. The DNA of the CDR3 is TGTGCCAGCAGCCAAGATCCCGGACAGGGGGGAGATACGCAGTATTTT. The chain uses TRBV14 and TRBJ2-3; 10 bases are a match to TRBD1. Germline V CDR1 and CDR2: SGHDN, FVKESK. J lost 5 bases, V lost 0 bases, and 5 bases had no gene match. The CDR3 is 16 residues long.

This clonotype came up a few times. The chain combines TRBV3-1 with TRBJ2-7; D is possibly TRBD1 (7 bases). There are 17 residues in the CDR3. V lost 4 bases, J lost 5 bases, and 24 bases lay in between. CDR1 is LGHDT, CDR2 YNNKEL, per germline (reference sequence). The CDR3 coding sequence is TGTGCCAGCAGCCGTAGGAGGGACGGACAGGCCGGTAACGAGCAGTACTTC. As protein: CASSRRRDGQAGNEQYF.

V is TRBV15 and J is TRBJ2-5; no firm D call. Germline CDR1 LNHNV, CDR2 YYDKDF (reference sequence). Trimming cost V 3 bases and J 7 bases, with 9 bases left between them. CDR3 length equals 12 residues. CDR3 amino acids: CATSSDLGTQYF. In DNA form, the CDR3 reads TGTGCCACCAGCAGCGACCTCGGGACCCAGTACTTC.

This chain connects TRBV13 to TRBJ1-1, with D unresolved. With 3 bases removed from V and 1 base from J, the gap between germline ends came to 15 bases. This CDR3 has 16 residues. The germline V gene encodes CDR1 PRHDT and CDR2 FYEKMQ (reference sequence). Written as DNA, the CDR3 is TGTGCCAGCAGCTTGAGTCCGGCGGGGAGGAACACTGAAGCTTTCTTT. Encoded protein: CASSLSPAGRNTEAFF.

This chain uses TRBV28 with TRBJ2-1; tentatively, D is TRBD1 or TRBD2 (7 bases each). Germline CDR1 is MDHEN and CDR2 is SYDVKM. The ends were cut back, 3 bases at V and 6 bases at J, with 18 bases in the middle. The CDR3 has 16 amino acids. The DNA for the CDR3 is TGTGCCAGCAGTTTCCTCGGGGGGCAGGGGGTCAATGAGCAGTTCTTC. It translates to CASSFLGGQGVNEQFF.

A few counts support this clonotype. The chain has TRBV13 and TRBJ2-1; TRBD2 might be the D (6 bases). This CDR3 comprises 16 residues. Germline-derived CDR1 and CDR2 are PRHDT and FYEKMQ (reference sequence). Trimming took 0 bases from V and 0 from J, leaving 9 bases between them. CDR3: CASSLGEGYSYNEQFF. CDR3 nucleotides: TGTGCCAGCAGCTTAGGGGAGGGATACTCCTACAATGAGCAGTTCTTC. Drawing the rest from reference TRBV13 and TRBJ2-1, the complete variable domain is AAGVIQSPRHLIKEKRETATLKCYPIPRHDTVYWYQQGPGQDPQFLISFYEKMQSDKGSIPDRFSAQQFSDYHSELNMSSLELGDSALYFCASSLGEGYSYNEQFFGPGTRLTVL.

V usage is TRBV11-1 and J usage is TRBJ2-7; 11 positions match TRBD2. V trimming: 4 bases; J trimming: 7 bases; junction bases outside the gene matches: 12. The CDR3 runs to 16 residues. CDR1 SGHAT and CDR2 FQDESV come from the germline V gene (reference sequence). This CDR3 is CASSSRTSGSFGEQYF. The CDR3, as DNA: TGTGCCAGCAGCTCCAGGACTAGCGGGTCCTTCGGGGAGCAGTACTTC.

This clonotype was counted only a few times. This chain uses TRBV2 with TRBJ2-7, with D possibly matching TRBD2 (5 bases). The ends were cut back, 8 bases at V and 3 bases at J, with 14 bases in the middle. Germline V CDR1 and CDR2: SNHLY, FYNNEI. This CDR3 region has 13 residues. In nucleotides, the CDR3 is TGTGCCAGCGCGAGGGAGAGAAACTACGAGCAGTACTTC. This sequence encodes CASARERNYEQYF.

This sequence joins TRBV11-2 and TRBJ2-3; weak D call: TRBD2 (6 bases). Per the germline V gene, CDR1 is SGHAT and CDR2 is FQNNGV. CDR3 length equals 15 residues. Between the trimmed V and J ends, which lost 1 base and 3 bases, there was a span of 11 bases. The CDR3 loop reads CASSLGDRGTDTQYF. CDR3 coding DNA: TGTGCCAGCAGCTTAGGGGACCGGGGGACAGATACGCAGTATTTT. Supplemented by reference TRBV11-2 and TRBJ2-3, the full variable domain reads EAGVAQSPRYKIIEKRQSVAFWCNPISGHATLYWYQQILGQGPKLLIQFQNNGVVDDSQLPKDRFSAERLKGVDSTLKIQPAKLEDSAVYLCASSLGDRGTDTQYFGPGTRLTVL.